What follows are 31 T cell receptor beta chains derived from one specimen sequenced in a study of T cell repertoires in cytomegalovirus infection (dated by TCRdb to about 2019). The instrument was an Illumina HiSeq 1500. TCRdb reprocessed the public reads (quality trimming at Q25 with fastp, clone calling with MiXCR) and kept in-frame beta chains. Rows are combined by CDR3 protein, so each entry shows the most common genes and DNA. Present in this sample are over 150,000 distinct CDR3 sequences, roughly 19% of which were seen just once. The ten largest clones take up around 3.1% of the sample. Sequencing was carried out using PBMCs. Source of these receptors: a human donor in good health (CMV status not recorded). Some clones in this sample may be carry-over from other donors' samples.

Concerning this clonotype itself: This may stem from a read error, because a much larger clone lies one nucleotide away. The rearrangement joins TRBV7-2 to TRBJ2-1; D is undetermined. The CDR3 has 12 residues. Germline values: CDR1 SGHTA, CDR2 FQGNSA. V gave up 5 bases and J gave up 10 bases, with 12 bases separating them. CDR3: CASSHPESEQFF. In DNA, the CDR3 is TGTGCCAGCAGCCACCCAGAGAGCGAGCAGTTCTTC.

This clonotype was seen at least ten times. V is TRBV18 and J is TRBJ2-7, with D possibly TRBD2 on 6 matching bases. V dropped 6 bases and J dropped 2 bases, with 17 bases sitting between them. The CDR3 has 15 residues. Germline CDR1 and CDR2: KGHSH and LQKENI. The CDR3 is CASSDPGTPTYEQYF. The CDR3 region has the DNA TGTGCCAGCTCTGACCCAGGGACTCCGACCTACGAGCAGTACTTC.

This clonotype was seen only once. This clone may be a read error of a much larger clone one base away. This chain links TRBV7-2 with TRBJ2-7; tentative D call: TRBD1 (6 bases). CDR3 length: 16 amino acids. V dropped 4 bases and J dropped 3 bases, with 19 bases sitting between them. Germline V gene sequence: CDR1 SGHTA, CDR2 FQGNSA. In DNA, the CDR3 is TGTGCCAGCAGCTCTAGTCCTTTAACGACAGGCTACGAGCAGTACTTC. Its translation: CASSSSPLTTGYEQYF.

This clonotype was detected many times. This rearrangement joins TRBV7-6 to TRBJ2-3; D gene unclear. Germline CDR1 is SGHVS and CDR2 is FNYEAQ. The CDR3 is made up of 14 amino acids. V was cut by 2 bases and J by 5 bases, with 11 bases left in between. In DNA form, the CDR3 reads TGTGCCAGCAGCTTAACCCGGACGTTAGATACGCAGTATTTT. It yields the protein CASSLTRTLDTQYF.

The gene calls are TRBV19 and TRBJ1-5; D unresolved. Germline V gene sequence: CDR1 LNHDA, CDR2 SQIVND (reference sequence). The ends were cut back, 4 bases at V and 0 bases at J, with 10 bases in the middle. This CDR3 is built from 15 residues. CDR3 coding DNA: TGTGCCAGTAGTACCCGGTCAGTTAGCAATCAGCCCCAGCATTTT. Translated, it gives CASSTRSVSNQPQHF.

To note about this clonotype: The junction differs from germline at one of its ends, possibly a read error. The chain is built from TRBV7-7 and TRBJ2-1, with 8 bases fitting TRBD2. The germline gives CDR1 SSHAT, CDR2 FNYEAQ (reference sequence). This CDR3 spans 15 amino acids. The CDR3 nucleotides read TGTGCTAGCAGCTTAGCCCTAGCGGGTCTCAATGAGCAGTTCTTC. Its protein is CASSLALAGLNEQFF.

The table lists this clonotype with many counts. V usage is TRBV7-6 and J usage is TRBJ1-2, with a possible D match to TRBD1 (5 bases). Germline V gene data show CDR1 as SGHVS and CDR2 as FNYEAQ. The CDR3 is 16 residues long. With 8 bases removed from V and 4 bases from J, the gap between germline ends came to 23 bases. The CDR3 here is CASGPGTGVEGYGYTF. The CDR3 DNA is TGTGCCAGCGGCCCCGGGACCGGAGTAGAAGGCTATGGCTACACCTTC. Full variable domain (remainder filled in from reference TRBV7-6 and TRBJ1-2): GAGVSQSPRYKVTKRGQDVALRCDPISGHVSLYWYRQALGQGPEFLTYFNYEAQQDKSGLPNDRFSAERPEGSISTLTIQRTEQRDSAMYRCASGPGTGVEGYGYTFGSGTRLTVV.

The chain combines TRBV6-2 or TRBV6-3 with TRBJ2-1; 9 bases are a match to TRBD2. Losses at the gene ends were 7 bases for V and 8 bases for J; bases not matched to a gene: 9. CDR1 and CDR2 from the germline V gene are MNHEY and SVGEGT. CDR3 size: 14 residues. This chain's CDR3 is CASTPGGRAYEQFF. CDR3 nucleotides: TGTGCCAGCACCCCCGGCGGGAGGGCCTATGAGCAGTTCTTC.

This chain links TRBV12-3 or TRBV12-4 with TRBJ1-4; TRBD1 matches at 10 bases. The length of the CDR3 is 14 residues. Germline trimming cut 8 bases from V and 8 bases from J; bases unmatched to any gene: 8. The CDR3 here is CASRSGTGAEKLFF. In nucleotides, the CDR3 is TGTGCCAGCCGCTCAGGGACAGGGGCCGAAAAACTGTTTTTT.

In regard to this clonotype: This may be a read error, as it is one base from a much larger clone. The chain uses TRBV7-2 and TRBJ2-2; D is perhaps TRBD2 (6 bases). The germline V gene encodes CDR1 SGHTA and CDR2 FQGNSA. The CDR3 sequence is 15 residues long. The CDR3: CSSSFGGTNTGELFF. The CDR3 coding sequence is TGTTCCAGCAGCTTCGGAGGGACGAACACCGGGGAGCTGTTTTTT.

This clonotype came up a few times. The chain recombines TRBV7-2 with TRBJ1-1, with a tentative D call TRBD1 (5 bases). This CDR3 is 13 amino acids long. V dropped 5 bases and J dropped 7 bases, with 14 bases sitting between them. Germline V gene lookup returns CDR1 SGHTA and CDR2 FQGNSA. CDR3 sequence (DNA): TGTGCCAGCAGCAGGGACCGGAGGGGTGAAGCTTTCTTT. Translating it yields CASSRDRRGEAFF.

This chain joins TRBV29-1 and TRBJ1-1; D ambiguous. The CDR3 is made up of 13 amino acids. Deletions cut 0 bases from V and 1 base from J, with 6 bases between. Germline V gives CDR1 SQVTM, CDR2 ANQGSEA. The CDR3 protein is CSVEERKNTEAFF. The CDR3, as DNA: TGCAGCGTTGAAGAACGGAAGAACACTGAAGCTTTCTTT.

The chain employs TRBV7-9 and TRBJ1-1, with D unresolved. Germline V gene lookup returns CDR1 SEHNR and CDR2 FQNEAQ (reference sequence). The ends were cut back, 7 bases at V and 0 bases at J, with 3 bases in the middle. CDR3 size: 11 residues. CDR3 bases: TGTGCCAGCACCGTGAACACTGAAGCTTTCTTT. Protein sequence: CASTVNTEAFF.

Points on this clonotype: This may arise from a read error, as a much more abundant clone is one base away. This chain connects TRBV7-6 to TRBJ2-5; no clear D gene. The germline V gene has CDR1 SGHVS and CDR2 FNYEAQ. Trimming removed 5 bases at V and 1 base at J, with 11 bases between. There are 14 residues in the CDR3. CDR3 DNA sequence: TGTGCCAGCAGCGCCCGGTGCGGCCAAGAGACCCAGTACTTC. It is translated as CASSARCGQETQYF.

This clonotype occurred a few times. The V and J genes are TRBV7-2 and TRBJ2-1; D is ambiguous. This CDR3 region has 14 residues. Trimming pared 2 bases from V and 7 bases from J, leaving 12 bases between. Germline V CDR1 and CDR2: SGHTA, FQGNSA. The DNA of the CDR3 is TGTGCCAGCAGCTTACTCCTTCTTATGAATGAGCAGTTCTTC. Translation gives CASSLLLLMNEQFF.

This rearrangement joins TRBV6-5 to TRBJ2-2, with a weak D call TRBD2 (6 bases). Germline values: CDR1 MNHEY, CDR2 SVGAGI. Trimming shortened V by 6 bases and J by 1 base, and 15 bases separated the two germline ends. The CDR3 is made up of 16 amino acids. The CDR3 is CASRGHGGGNTGELFF. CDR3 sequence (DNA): TGTGCCAGCAGGGGCCATGGGGGAGGGAACACCGGGGAGCTGTTTTTT.

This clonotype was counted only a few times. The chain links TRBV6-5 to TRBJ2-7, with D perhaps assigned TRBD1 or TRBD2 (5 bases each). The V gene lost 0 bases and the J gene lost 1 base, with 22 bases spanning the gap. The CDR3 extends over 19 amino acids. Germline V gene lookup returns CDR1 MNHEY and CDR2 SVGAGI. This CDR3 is CASSYSIRKGRAASYEQYF. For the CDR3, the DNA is TGTGCCAGCAGTTACTCGATCCGTAAGGGGCGGGCAGCATCCTACGAGCAGTACTTC.

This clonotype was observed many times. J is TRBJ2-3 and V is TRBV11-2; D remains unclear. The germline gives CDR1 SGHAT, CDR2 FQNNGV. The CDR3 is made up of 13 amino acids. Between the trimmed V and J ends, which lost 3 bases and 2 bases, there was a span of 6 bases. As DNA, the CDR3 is TGTGCCAGCAGCTTCGGTCCCACAGATACGCAGTATTTT. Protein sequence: CASSFGPTDTQYF.

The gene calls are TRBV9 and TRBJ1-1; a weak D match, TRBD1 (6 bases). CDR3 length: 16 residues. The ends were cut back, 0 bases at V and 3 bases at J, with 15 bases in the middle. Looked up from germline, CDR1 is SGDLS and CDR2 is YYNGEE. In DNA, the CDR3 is TGTGCCAGCAGCGTAGGCCTGGGACAAGCAGACACTGAAGCTTTCTTT. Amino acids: CASSVGLGQADTEAFF.

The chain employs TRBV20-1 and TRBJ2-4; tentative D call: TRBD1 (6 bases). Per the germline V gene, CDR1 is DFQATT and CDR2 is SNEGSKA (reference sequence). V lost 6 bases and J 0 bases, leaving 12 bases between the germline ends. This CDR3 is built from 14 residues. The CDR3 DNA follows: TGCAGTGCGGACAGAGAACTAGCCAAAAACATTCAGTACTTC. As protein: CSADRELAKNIQYF.

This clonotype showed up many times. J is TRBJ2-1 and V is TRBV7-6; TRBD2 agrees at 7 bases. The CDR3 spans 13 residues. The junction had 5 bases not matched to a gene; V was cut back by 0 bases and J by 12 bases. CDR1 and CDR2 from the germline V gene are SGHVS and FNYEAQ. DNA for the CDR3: TGTGCCAGCAGCTTAGCCGGACTAGATAGGCAGTTCTTC. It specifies CASSLAGLDRQFF.

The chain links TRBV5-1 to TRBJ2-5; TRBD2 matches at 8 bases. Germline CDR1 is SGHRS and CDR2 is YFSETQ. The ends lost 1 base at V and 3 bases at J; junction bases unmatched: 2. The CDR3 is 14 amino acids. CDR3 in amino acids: CASSLSLAEETQYF. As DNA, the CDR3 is TGCGCCAGCAGCTTGTCACTAGCGGAAGAGACCCAGTACTTC.

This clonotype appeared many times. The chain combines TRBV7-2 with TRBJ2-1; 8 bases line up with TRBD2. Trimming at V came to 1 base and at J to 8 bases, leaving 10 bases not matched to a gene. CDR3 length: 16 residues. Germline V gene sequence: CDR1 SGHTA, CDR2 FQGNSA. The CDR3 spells CASSLGQRETGDEQFF. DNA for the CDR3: TGTGCCAGCAGCTTAGGGCAGCGGGAGACGGGCGATGAGCAGTTCTTC. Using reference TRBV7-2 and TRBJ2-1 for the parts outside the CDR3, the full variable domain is GAGVSQSPSNKVTEKGKDVELRCDPISGHTALYWYRQSLGQGLEFLIYFQGNSAPDKSGLPSDRFSAERTGGSVSTLTIQRTQQEDSAVYLCASSLGQRETGDEQFFGPGTRLTVL.

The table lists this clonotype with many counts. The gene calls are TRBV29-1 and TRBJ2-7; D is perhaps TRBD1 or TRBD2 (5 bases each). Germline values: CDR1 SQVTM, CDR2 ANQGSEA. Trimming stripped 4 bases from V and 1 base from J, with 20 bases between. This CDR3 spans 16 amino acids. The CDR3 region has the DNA TGCAGCGTTGGGGGACCGACCAGTTTAGGATCCTACGAGCAGTACTTC. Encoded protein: CSVGGPTSLGSYEQYF.

The CDR3 DNA follows: TGCAGTGCTATCCCGGGAGTGGCCGGAACCTACAATGAGCAGTTCTTC. This sequence encodes CSAIPGVAGTYNEQFF. The genes are TRBV20-1 and TRBJ2-1, with a tentative D call TRBD2 (6 bases). This CDR3 comprises 16 residues. Trimming removed 4 bases at V and 2 bases at J, with 18 bases between. Germline loops: CDR1 DFQATT, CDR2 SNEGSKA (reference sequence).

CDR3 loop: CATSRDLGGTGVQETQYF. Here the CDR3 DNA reads TGTGCCACCAGCAGAGATCTGGGCGGGACAGGCGTACAAGAGACCCAGTACTTC. The chain couples TRBV15 to TRBJ2-5, with 8 nucleotides matching TRBD1. The germline V gene encodes CDR1 LNHNV and CDR2 YYDKDF (reference sequence). This CDR3 spans 18 amino acids. J gave up 2 bases and V 0 bases, and 11 bases lay outside the gene matches. The whole variable domain, filled in from reference TRBV15 and TRBJ2-5, reads DAMVIQNPRYQVTQFGKPVTLSCSQTLNHNVMYWYQQKSSQAPKLLFHYYDKDFNNEADTPDNFQSRRPNTSFCFLDIRSPGLGDTAMYLCATSRDLGGTGVQETQYFGPGTRLLVL.

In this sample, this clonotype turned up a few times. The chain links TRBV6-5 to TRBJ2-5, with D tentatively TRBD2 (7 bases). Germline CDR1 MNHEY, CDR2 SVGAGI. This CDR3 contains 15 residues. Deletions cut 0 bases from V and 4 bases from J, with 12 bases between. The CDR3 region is CASSYSGGAGETQYF. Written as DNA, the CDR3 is TGTGCCAGCAGTTACTCTGGGGGGGCCGGAGAGACCCAGTACTTC.

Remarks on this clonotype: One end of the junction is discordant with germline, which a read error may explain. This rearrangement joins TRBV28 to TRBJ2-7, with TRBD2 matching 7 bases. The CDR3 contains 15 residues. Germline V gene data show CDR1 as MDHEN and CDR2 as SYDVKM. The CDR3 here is CASSPVGRGGFLEIF. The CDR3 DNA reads TGTGCCAGCAGTCCCGTGGGTCGGGGAGGGTTCCTGGAGATTTTC.

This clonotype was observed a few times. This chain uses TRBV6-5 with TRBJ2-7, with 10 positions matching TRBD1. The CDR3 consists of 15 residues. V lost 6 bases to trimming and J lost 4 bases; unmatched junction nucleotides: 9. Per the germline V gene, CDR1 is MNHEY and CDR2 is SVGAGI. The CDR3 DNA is TGTGCCAGCAGCTCCGGGACAGGGGCATTTTACGAGCAGTACTTC. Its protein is CASSSGTGAFYEQYF.

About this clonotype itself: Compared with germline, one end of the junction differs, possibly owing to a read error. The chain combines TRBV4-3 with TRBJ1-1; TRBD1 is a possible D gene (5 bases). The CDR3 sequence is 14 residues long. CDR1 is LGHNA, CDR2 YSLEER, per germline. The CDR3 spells CASSQVGGWTESFF. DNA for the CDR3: TGCGCCAGCAGCCAAGTTGGGGGTTGGACTGAATCTTTCTTT.

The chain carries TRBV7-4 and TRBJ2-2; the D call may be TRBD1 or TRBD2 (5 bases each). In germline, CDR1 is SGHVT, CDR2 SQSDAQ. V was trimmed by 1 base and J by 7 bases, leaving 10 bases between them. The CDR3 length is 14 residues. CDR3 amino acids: CASSLVGTGGELFF. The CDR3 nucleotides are TGTGCCAGCAGCTTAGTAGGGACCGGCGGGGAGCTGTTTTTT.